This T cell receptor beta chain was captured in a study of T cell changes during pregnancy in multiple sclerosis. TCRdb's table, derived via immunoSEQ multiplex PCR, lists solely in-frame clones and lacks some. Of about 110,000 clones listed, more than 80% are singletons. Per the germline V gene, CDR1 is SGHTA and CDR2 is FQGNSA. V lost 2 bases, J lost 2 bases, and 9 bases lay in between. This CDR3 has 14 amino acids. The TCR comes from a female donor with multiple sclerosis, enrolled in a pregnancy study. The material was peripheral blood, obtained before pregnancy. This sequence joins TRBV7-2 and TRBJ1-2, with TRBD1 as a possible D gene (6 bases). CDR3 region: CASSLLQGNYGYTF. CDR3 nucleotide sequence: TGTGCCAGCAGCTTACTCCAGGGGAACTATGGCTACACCTTC.